This T cell receptor beta chain appears in the sequencing data of a study of blood T cell repertoires in COVID-19. Study context: PBMCs, B-cell-depleted T cells, or T cells provided the cDNA or gDNA that made up the material.

Study processing details: Reference gene primer amplification yielded estimated nucleated cell counts. The protocol was immunoSEQ multiplex PCR, while the TCRdb copy is restricted to in-frame clones and leaves out a portion. V, J and clone size reflect that table, while D and trimming were determined from the DNA. The sample carries 150,000 to 200,000 clones, 82% recorded once. CDR3 length equals 14 residues. Germline V gene data show CDR1 as SGHAT and CDR2 as FQNNGV. V lost 4 bases to trimming and J lost 4 bases, with 14 bases between them. The Seattle patients, enrolled during active infection, were followed longitudinally.

The sequenced sample was peripheral blood. This TCR was recovered from a woman between 55 and 75 years old with COVID-19, enrolled during active disease. V usage is TRBV11-2 and J usage is TRBJ2-7; tentative D call: TRBD1 (6 bases). The CDR3 region has the DNA TGTGCCAGCAGCTCGGACAGAGTCTCTTACGAGCAGTACTTC. Amino acid sequence: CASSSDRVSYEQYF. The whole variable domain, filled in from reference TRBV11-2 and TRBJ2-7, reads EAGVAQSPRYKIIEKRQSVAFWCNPISGHATLYWYQQILGQGPKLLIQFQNNGVVDDSQLPKDRFSAERLKGVDSTLKIQPAKLEDSAVYLCASSSDRVSYEQYFGPGTRLTVT.